This T cell receptor beta chain comes out of a study of cytomegalovirus exposure and HLA in healthy donors. Produced via immunoSEQ multiplex PCR; TCRdb's table is partial and in-frame only. The sample holds 150,000 to 180,000 clones, around 83% seen once. Germline-derived CDR1 and CDR2 are MNHEY and SMNVEV (reference sequence). The length of the CDR3 is 13 residues. With 8 bases removed from V and 0 bases from J, the gap between germline ends came to 8 bases. For this clone: Its antigen is undetermined.

The donors were members of the validation cohort, which comprised about 130 subjects and was separate from the first cohort of several hundred subjects. Study-wide findings and caveats: Most TCR sequences proved rare, with some public TCRs found in many donors. TCR beta chains numbering 164 were designated cytomegalovirus-associated.

This receptor was obtained from a human donor in good health. The chain joins TRBV27 to TRBJ1-3; a possible D gene is TRBD1 (5 bases). The source material was PBMCs. The CDR3 DNA reads TGTGCCAGCGGGGCTACCTCTGGAAACACCATATATTTT. This translates into CASGATSGNTIYF.